The 30 T cell receptor beta chains presented below share a single source sample, sequenced in a study of regulatory T cells in long-lasting Graves disease. Time point in this sample: newly diagnosed GD, antithyroid drugs for less than 3 months. Following extraction of RNA from PBMCs, that RNA was used to make the TCR library. iRepertoire HTBI primers and Arm-PCR of CDR3 regions built TCR beta libraries. TCRdb reprocessed the multiplex PCR reads via MiXCR and lists one record per CDR3 protein. The table has a few hundred thousand distinct CDR3 sequences, around 16% seen once. These data were also filed under a second study, of T cells in Graves' hyperthyroidism and ophthalmopathy.

The sequencing used peripheral blood mononuclear cells (PBMCs), collected at new diagnosis, from a patient treated with antithyroid drugs. All receptors derive from a middle-aged woman with Graves disease.

The sample holds many counts of this clonotype. V is TRBV27 and J is TRBJ1-6, with D hard to call. The CDR3 length is 12 residues. The V gene lost 3 bases and the J gene lost 15 bases, with 12 bases spanning the gap. Germline V gene data show CDR1 as MNHEY and CDR2 as SMNVEV (reference sequence). This CDR3 is CASSFPGWNLHF. CDR3 bases: TGTGCCAGCAGTTTCCCGGGGTGGAACCTCCACTTT.

In its sample, this clonotype was seen many times. V is TRBV5-6 and J is TRBJ2-1; D might be TRBD2 (5 bases). The CDR3 spans 13 residues. V lost 2 bases and J 10 bases, leaving 13 bases between the germline ends. Germline assignment: CDR1 SGHDT and CDR2 YYEEEE. Here the CDR3 reads CASSFDYVSEQFF. CDR3 DNA: TGTGCCAGCAGCTTTGACTATGTTAGCGAGCAGTTCTTC.

This clonotype was observed at least ten times. This chain joins TRBV12-3 or TRBV12-4 and TRBJ1-1; no definite D call. This CDR3 comprises 14 residues. V was shortened by 3 bases and J by 4 bases, with 12 bases between the two germline ends. The CDR3 protein is CASSFSVFGTEAFF. CDR3 DNA sequence: TGTGCCAGCAGTTTTTCAGTTTTTGGCACTGAAGCTTTCTTT.

This clonotype came up many times. V usage is TRBV11-1 and J usage is TRBJ2-1; TRBD2 might be the D (6 bases). Between the trimmed V and J ends, which lost 7 bases and 2 bases, there was a span of 12 bases. The CDR3 contains 14 residues. Per germline, CDR1 SGHAT and CDR2 FQDESV (reference sequence). The chain's CDR3 is CASKSEGPYNEQFF. CDR3 nucleotide sequence: TGTGCCAGCAAGTCGGAGGGCCCCTACAATGAGCAGTTCTTC.

This clonotype was counted ten times or more. The chain employs TRBV28 and TRBJ2-2, with 7 bases aligning to TRBD2. J was trimmed by 0 bases and V by 7 bases; bases with no gene match: 11. The CDR3 loop spans 17 amino acids. In germline, CDR1 is MDHEN, CDR2 SYDVKM. Written as DNA, the CDR3 is TGTGCCAGCACAGACCGGTATGGGACTACGAACACCGGGGAGCTGTTTTTT. Residues: CASTDRYGTTNTGELFF.

This clonotype was seen repeatedly, ten times or more. The chain employs TRBV11-3 and TRBJ2-1; D not certain. CDR3 length equals 14 residues. The germline V and J ends were trimmed by 1 base and 8 bases, with 12 bases remaining between them. Germline V gene data show CDR1 as SGHNT and CDR2 as YENEEA. CDR3: CASSLGQGSYEQFF. The CDR3 nucleotides are TGTGCCAGCAGCTTAGGTCAAGGGTCGTATGAGCAGTTCTTC.

This clonotype was counted many times. This sequence joins TRBV2 and TRBJ1-6; 8 positions match TRBD1. The length of the CDR3 is 14 residues. CDR1 SNHLY and CDR2 FYNNEI come from the germline V gene. The trim removed 3 bases at V and 9 bases at J, leaving 4 bases unmatched. This CDR3 reads CASSDSRGLSPLHF. CDR3 in DNA: TGTGCCAGCAGTGATTCCAGGGGGCTTTCACCCCTCCACTTT.

In its sample, this clonotype was seen many times. V and J are TRBV28 and TRBJ2-2; 13 positions agree with TRBD2. J gave up 5 bases and V 4 bases, and 7 bases lay outside the gene matches. There are 17 residues in the CDR3. The V gene's germline CDR1 is MDHEN and CDR2 SYDVKM. The DNA of the CDR3 is TGTGCCAGCAGTTCCTCGGGACTAGCGGGACATACCGGGGAGCTGTTTTTT. This codes for CASSSSGLAGHTGELFF.

This clonotype was picked up many times. This chain connects TRBV7-9 to TRBJ1-1; D is ambiguous. V lost 0 bases, J lost 7 bases, and 6 bases lay in between. Looked up from germline, CDR1 is SEHNR and CDR2 is FQNEAQ (reference sequence). CDR3 length: 12 amino acids. The CDR3 is CASSLAGFEAFF. The CDR3 region has the DNA TGTGCCAGCAGCTTAGCGGGTTTTGAAGCTTTCTTT.

The V and J genes are TRBV2 and TRBJ2-1, with a tentative D call TRBD1 (6 bases). Trimming took off 6 bases at V and 2 bases at J, with 17 bases between the two ends. The CDR3 extends over 16 amino acids. Germline CDR1 SNHLY, CDR2 FYNNEI. Here the CDR3 reads CASRSLGQSAYNEQFF. In DNA, the CDR3 is TGTGCCAGCAGGTCACTAGGACAGTCCGCCTACAATGAGCAGTTCTTC. Full variable domain (outside the CDR3, taken from reference TRBV2 and TRBJ2-1): EPEVTQTPSHQVTQMGQEVILRCVPISNHLYFYWYRQILGQKVEFLVSFYNNEISEKSEIFDDQFSVERPDGSNFTLKIRSTKLEDSAMYFCASRSLGQSAYNEQFFGPGTRLTVL.

This clonotype turned up a few times. The chain is built from TRBV27 and TRBJ2-3; D possibly corresponds to TRBD1 (7 bases). Germline values: CDR1 MNHEY, CDR2 SMNVEV (reference sequence). The CDR3 runs 13 residues. CDR3 residues: CATGQGGRDTQYF. DNA of the CDR3: TGTGCTACTGGGCAGGGGGGTAGAGATACGCAGTATTTT.

This clonotype was picked up a small number of times. This clone may be a read error of a much larger clone one base away. The rearrangement links TRBV28 to TRBJ2-1; D is uncertain. The germline CDR1 and CDR2 sequences are MDHEN and SYDVKM. This CDR3 has 14 residues. Here the CDR3 DNA reads TGTGCCAACAGTTTATTGGGTGCGTACAATGAGCAGTTCTTC. Encoded protein: CANSLLGAYNEQFF. The whole variable domain, filled in from reference TRBV28 and TRBJ2-1, reads DVKVTQSSRYLVKRTGEKVFLECVQDMDHENMFWYRQDPGLGLRLIYFSYDVKMKEKGDIPEGYSVSREKKERFSLILESASTNQTSMYLCANSLLGAYNEQFFGPGTRLTVL.

The sample holds many counts of this clonotype. V gene TRBV29-1 combines with J gene TRBJ2-7; TRBD2 might be the D (5 bases). Germline V CDR1 and CDR2: SQVTM, ANQGSEA. The CDR3 has 13 residues. The germline V and J ends were trimmed by 1 base and 2 bases, with 9 bases remaining between them. Here the CDR3 DNA reads TGCAGCGTTGAAGGGCGGGTGCCCTACGAGCAGTACTTC. Residues: CSVEGRVPYEQYF.

Turning to this clonotype: This may come from a read error, since a much larger clone is one base off. CDR3 sequence (DNA): TGTGCCAGCAGCCCGGGGAGCACCCGAGGTTACGAGCAGTACTTC. It codes for CASSPGSTRGYEQYF. The rearrangement joins TRBV7-2 to TRBJ2-7; TRBD2 is a possible D gene (5 bases). This CDR3 is built from 15 residues. V was cut by 5 bases and J by 4 bases, with 18 bases left in between. In germline, CDR1 is SGHTA, CDR2 FQGNSA.

This clonotype was counted a few times. CDR3 DNA: TGTGCCAGCAGCTTAAGGGAGGGACAGTACAATGAGCAGTTCTTC. This translates into CASSLREGQYNEQFF. V usage is TRBV11-3 and J usage is TRBJ2-1; D tentatively reads TRBD1 or TRBD2 (7 bases each). The CDR3 spans 15 residues. V lost 2 bases to trimming and J lost 4 bases, with 12 bases between them. Germline V lookup: CDR1 SGHNT, CDR2 YENEEA.

This clonotype was seen a handful of times. The chain has TRBV24-1 and TRBJ1-5, with TRBD1 identical over 9 bases. Germline CDR1 is KGHDR and CDR2 is SFDVKD. With V trimmed by 2 bases and J by 4 bases, 17 bases remained unmatched. The CDR3 runs 20 residues. CDR3 in amino acids: CATSDCHLTPGQGQNQPQHF. The CDR3 region has the DNA TGTGCCACCAGTGATTGTCACCTAACTCCGGGACAGGGTCAGAATCAGCCCCAGCATTTT.

With regard to this clonotype: Possible read error: a much larger clone is one base away. CDR3 nucleotide sequence: TGTGCCATGGAGCCTTCAGGAGGGTCCTACGAGCAGCACTTC. Its protein is CAMEPSGGSYEQHF. The chain has TRBV16 and TRBJ2-7, with D maybe TRBD2 (6 bases). This CDR3 contains 14 residues. Germline values: CDR1 KGHSY, CDR2 FQNENV.

This clonotype was seen ten or more times. V gene TRBV7-6 combines with J gene TRBJ2-5; 9 bases fit TRBD2. The germline CDR1 and CDR2 sequences are SGHVS and FNYEAQ. V was pared by 2 bases and J by 5 bases, with 3 bases of the junction left unmatched. This CDR3 spans 14 amino acids. The CDR3: CASSLLAGGETQYF. The CDR3 region has the DNA TGTGCCAGCAGCTTACTGGCGGGAGGGGAGACCCAGTACTTC.

The V and J genes are TRBV20-1 and TRBJ1-6; the match to TRBD1 covers 7 bases. The CDR3 has 13 amino acids. Looked up from germline, CDR1 is DFQATT and CDR2 is SNEGSKA (reference sequence). Losses at the gene ends were 5 bases for V and 6 bases for J; bases not matched to a gene: 4. The CDR3 bases are TGCAGTGCTGGGGGGACAGTTAATTCACCCCTCCACTTT. It yields the protein CSAGGTVNSPLHF.

This clonotype was counted a few times. The rearrangement uses TRBV18 and TRBJ2-2; a possible D gene is TRBD1 (5 bases). The CDR3 has 17 amino acids. Germline V lookup: CDR1 KGHSH, CDR2 LQKENI. V gave up 1 base and J gave up 0 bases, with 12 bases separating them. CDR3 bases: TGTGCCAGCTCACCACGATATGGGGCGTCGAACACCGGGGAGCTGTTTTTT. This sequence encodes CASSPRYGASNTGELFF.

In this sample, this clonotype turned up a few times. A read error may explain this, as a much larger clone is one base away. The chain combines TRBV7-2 with TRBJ2-7; D uncertain. This CDR3 spans 15 amino acids. Trimming left V 5 bases short and J 1 base short, with 15 bases between. CDR1 and CDR2 (germline): SGHTA, FQGNSA. CDR3 protein: CASSPRRAASYEQYF. The CDR3 DNA is TGTGCCAGCAGCCCGCGACGGGCGGCTTCCTACGAGCAGTACTTC.

This clonotype turned up a few times. This sequence joins TRBV27 and TRBJ2-4; tentative D call: TRBD2 (6 bases). Germline V gene data show CDR1 as MNHEY and CDR2 as SMNVEV (reference sequence). The CDR3 covers 16 residues. Trimming pared 5 bases from V and 0 bases from J, leaving 14 bases between. In DNA, the CDR3 is TGTGCCAGCAGTCCCTTGACGGAGGGAGCCAAAAACATTCAGTACTTC. Its translation is CASSPLTEGAKNIQYF.

This clonotype was detected ten times or more. V gene TRBV18 combines with J gene TRBJ2-5; TRBD2 agrees at 9 bases. Germline V gene lookup returns CDR1 KGHSH and CDR2 LQKENI. V trimming: 0 bases; J trimming: 0 bases; junction bases outside the gene matches: 5. The CDR3 extends over 17 amino acids. The CDR3: CASSPPSGRQYQETQYF. The CDR3 region has the DNA TGTGCCAGCTCACCACCCAGCGGGAGGCAGTACCAAGAGACCCAGTACTTC.

This clonotype was detected only a few times. The V gene is TRBV18, the J gene TRBJ2-3, with 14 positions matching TRBD2. V trimming: 2 bases; J trimming: 3 bases; junction bases outside the gene matches: 4. Per the germline V gene, CDR1 is KGHSH and CDR2 is LQKENI. This CDR3 has 17 amino acids. The CDR3 DNA sequence: TGTGCCAGCTCACCAGGGACTAGCGGGGGCACGACAGATACGCAGTATTTT. As protein: CASSPGTSGGTTDTQYF.

V and J are TRBV16 and TRBJ2-7; D gene uncertain. The V end was cut by 2 bases, the J end by 6 bases, with 8 bases between. CDR1 KGHSY and CDR2 FQNENV come from the germline V gene. CDR3 length: 12 residues. CDR3 protein: CASSQRVGEQYF. The CDR3 DNA is TGTGCCAGCAGCCAACGGGTGGGCGAGCAGTACTTC.

This clonotype was found a few times. The chain is built from TRBV6-1 and TRBJ1-5; D is uncertain. Looked up from germline, CDR1 is MNHNS and CDR2 is SASEGT. Between the trimmed V and J ends, which lost 0 bases and 0 bases, there was a span of 12 bases. The CDR3 is 17 residues long. The CDR3 is CASSEAVGGYSNQPQHF. CDR3 DNA: TGTGCCAGCAGTGAAGCTGTGGGAGGGTATAGCAATCAGCCCCAGCATTTT.

This clonotype has ten or more counts. The V call is TRBV7-2, the J call TRBJ2-2, with TRBD2 matching 11 bases. The length of the CDR3 is 17 residues. After removal of 4 bases from V and 3 bases from J, the junction contained 7 bases not matched to a gene. Germline CDR1 reads SGHTA; CDR2 reads FQGNSA. The CDR3 DNA is TGTGCCAGCAGCTCCGAGACTAGCGGGATCCACACCGGGGAGCTGTTTTTT. It codes for CASSSETSGIHTGELFF.

The rearrangement uses TRBV13 and TRBJ2-1; D is unclear. This CDR3 has 13 amino acids. Germline loops: CDR1 PRHDT, CDR2 FYEKMQ (reference sequence). Trimming took 3 bases from V and 7 from J, leaving 10 bases between them. The CDR3 here is CASSFPTGNEQFF. For the CDR3, the DNA is TGTGCCAGCAGCTTTCCAACTGGGAATGAGCAGTTCTTC.

This clonotype was picked up a small number of times. V is TRBV30 and J is TRBJ1-1; possibly TRBD1 for D (5 bases). CDR1 is GTSNPN and CDR2 is SVGIG in the germline V gene (reference sequence). V lost 7 bases, J lost 0 bases, and 18 bases lay in between. CDR3 length equals 15 residues. In DNA, the CDR3 is TGTGCCTTACGAGGGACGGATGAGATGAACACTGAAGCTTTCTTT. Protein product: CALRGTDEMNTEAFF.

This clonotype has a count of ten or more. The V and J genes are TRBV27 and TRBJ2-1; TRBD2 agrees at 7 bases. The J segment lost 4 bases and the V segment lost 1 base, leaving 4 bases of the junction unmatched. The CDR3 loop spans 15 amino acids. The germline gives CDR1 MNHEY, CDR2 SMNVEV (reference sequence). The chain's CDR3 is CASSLWLAAYNEQFF. Written as DNA, the CDR3 is TGTGCCAGCAGTTTATGGCTAGCGGCTTACAATGAGCAGTTCTTC.